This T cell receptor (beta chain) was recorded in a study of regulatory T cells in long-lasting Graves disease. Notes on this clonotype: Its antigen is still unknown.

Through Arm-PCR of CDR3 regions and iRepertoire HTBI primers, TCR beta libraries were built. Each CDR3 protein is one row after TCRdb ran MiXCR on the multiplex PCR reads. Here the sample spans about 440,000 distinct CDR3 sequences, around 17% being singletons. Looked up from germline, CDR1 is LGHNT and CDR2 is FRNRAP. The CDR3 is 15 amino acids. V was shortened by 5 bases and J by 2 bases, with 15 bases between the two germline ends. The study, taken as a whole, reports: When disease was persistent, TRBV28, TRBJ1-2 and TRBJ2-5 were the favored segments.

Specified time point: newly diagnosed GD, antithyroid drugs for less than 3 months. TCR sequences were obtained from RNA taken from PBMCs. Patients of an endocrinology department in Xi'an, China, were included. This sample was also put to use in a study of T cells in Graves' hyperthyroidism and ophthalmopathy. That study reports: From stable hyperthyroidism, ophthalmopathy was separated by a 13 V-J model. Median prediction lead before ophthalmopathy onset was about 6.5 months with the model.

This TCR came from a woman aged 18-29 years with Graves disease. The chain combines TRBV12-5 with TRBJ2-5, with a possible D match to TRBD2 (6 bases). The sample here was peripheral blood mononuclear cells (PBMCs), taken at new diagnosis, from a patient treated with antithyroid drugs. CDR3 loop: CASGNSGLLQETQYF. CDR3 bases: TGTGCTAGTGGTAACTCGGGACTTTTACAAGAGACCCAGTACTTC.